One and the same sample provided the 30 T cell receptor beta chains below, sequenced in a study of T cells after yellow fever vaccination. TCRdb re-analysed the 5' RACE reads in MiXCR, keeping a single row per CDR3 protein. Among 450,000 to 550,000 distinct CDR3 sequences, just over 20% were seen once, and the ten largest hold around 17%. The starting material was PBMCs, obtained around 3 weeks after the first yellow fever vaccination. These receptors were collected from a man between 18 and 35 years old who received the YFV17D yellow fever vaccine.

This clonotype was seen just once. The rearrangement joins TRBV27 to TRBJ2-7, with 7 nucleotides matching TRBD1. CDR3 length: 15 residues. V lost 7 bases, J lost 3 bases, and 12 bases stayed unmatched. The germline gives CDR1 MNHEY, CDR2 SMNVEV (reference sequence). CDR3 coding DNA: TGTGCCAGCACCCGACAGGCAGGGGGTAACTACGAGCAGTACGTC. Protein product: CASTRQAGGNYEQYV.

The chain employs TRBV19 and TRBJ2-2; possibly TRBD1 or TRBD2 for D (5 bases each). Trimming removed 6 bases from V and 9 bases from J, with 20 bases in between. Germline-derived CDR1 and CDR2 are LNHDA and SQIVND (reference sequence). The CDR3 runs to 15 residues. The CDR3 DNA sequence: TGTGCCAGTAGAGGCCCCGGGACGAATTTCCGGGAGCTGTTTTTT. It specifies CASRGPGTNFRELFF.

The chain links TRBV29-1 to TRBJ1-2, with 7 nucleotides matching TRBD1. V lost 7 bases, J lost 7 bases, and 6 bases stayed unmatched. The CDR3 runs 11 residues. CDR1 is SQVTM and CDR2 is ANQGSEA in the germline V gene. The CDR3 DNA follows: TGCAGCGCCCGACAGGGCATTGGCTACACCTTC. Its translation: CSARQGIGYTF.

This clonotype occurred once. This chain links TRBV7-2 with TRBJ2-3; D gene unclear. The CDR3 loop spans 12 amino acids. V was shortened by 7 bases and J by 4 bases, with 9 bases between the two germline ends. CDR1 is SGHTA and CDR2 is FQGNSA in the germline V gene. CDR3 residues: CASTWTADTQYF. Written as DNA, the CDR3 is TGTGCCAGCACCTGGACCGCAGATACGCAGTATTTT.

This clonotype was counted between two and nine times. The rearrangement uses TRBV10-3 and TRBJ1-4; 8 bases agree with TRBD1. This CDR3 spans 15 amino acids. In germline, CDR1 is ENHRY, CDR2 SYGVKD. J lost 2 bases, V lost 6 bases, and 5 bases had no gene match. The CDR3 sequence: CAISERTGTNEKLFF. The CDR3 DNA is TGTGCCATCAGCGAAAGGACAGGGACTAATGAAAAACTGTTTTTT.

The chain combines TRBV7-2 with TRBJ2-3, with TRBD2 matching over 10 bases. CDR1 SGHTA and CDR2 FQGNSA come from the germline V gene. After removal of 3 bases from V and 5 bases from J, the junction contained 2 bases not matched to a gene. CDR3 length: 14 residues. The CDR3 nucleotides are TGTGCCAGCAGCTTCACTAGCGGGGTAGATACGCAGTATTTT. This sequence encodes CASSFTSGVDTQYF.

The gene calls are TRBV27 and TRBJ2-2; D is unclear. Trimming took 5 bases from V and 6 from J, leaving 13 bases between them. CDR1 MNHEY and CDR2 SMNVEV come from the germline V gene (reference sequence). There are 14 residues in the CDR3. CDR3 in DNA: TGTGCCAGCAGTCCCCGGACGAATGCCGGGGAGCTGTTTTTT. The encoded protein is CASSPRTNAGELFF.

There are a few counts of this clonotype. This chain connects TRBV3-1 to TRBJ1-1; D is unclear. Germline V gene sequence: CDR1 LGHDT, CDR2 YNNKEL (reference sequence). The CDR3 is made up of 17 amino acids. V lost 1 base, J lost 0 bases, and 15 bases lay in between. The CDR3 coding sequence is TGTGCCAGCAGCCAAGGGGCCCGGATTGACATGAACACTGAAGCTTTCTTT. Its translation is CASSQGARIDMNTEAFF.

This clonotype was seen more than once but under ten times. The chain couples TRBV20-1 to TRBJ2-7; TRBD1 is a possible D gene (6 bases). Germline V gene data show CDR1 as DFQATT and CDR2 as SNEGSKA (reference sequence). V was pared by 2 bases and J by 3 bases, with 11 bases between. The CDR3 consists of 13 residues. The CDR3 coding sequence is TGCAGTGCTAGAAACCCCAGGGGCTACGAGCAGTACGTC. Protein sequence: CSARNPRGYEQYV.

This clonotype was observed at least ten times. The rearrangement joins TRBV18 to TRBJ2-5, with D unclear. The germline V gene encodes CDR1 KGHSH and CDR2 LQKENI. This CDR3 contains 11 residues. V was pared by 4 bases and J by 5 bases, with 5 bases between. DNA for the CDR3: TGTGCCAGCTCACGCACGGAGACCCAGTACTTC. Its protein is CASSRTETQYF.

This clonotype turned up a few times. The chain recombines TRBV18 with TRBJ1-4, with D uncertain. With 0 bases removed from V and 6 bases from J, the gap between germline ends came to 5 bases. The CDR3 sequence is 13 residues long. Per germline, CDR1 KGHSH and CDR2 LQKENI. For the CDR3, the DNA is TGTGCCAGCTCACCACCAAGGGATGAAAAACTGTTTTTT. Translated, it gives CASSPPRDEKLFF.

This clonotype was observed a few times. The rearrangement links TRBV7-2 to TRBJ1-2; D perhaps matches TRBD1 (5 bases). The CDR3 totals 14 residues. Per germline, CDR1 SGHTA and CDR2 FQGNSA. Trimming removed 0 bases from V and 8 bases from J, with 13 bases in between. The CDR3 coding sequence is TGTGCCAGCAGCTTAGCTCGCAGGGAAGAGGGCTACACCTTC. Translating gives CASSLARREEGYTF.

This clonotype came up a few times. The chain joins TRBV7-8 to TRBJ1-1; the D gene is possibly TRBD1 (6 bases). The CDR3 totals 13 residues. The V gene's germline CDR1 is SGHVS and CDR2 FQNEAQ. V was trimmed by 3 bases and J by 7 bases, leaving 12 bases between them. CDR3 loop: CASSFGGAGEAFF. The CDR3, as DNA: TGTGCCAGCAGCTTCGGGGGGGCGGGTGAAGCTTTCTTT.

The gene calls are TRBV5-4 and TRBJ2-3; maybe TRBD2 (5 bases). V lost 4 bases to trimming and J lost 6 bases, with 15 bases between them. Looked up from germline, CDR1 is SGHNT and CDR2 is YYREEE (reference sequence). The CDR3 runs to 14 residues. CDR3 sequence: CASSNQEAGDTQYF. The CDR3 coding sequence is TGTGCCAGCAGCAACCAGGAGGCTGGGGATACGCAGTATTTT.

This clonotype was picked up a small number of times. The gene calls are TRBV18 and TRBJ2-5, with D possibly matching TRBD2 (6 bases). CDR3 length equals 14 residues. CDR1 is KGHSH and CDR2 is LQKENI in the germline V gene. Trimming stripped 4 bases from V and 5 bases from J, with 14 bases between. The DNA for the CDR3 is TGTGCCAGCTCACTGGCTAGCGTCAGGGAGACCCAGTACTTC. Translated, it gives CASSLASVRETQYF.

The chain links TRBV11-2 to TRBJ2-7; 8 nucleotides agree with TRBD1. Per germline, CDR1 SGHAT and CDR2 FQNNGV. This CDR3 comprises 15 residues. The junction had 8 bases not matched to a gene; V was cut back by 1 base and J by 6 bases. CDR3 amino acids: CASSLVPDRVVEQYF. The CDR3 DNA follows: TGTGCCAGCAGCTTAGTACCGGACAGGGTGGTCGAGCAGTACTTC.

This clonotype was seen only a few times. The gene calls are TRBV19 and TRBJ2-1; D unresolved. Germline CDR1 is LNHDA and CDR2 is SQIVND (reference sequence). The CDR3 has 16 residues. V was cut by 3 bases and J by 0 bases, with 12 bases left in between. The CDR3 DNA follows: TGTGCCAGTAGTATGGCTTACGGGCTCTCCTACAATGAGCAGTTCTTC. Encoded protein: CASSMAYGLSYNEQFF.

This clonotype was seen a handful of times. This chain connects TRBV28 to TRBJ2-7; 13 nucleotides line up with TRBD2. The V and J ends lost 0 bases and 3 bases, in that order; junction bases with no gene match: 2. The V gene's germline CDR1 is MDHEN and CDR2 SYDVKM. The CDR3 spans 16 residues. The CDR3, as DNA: TGTGCCAGCAGTTTATGGGGGACTAGCGGGGTCTACGAGCAGTACTTC. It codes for CASSLWGTSGVYEQYF.

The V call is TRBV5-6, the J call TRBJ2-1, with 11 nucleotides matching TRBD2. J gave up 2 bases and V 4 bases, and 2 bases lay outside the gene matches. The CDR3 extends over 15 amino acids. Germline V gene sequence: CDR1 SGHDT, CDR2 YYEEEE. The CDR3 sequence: CASSPSGGTYNEQFF. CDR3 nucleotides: TGTGCCAGCAGCCCTAGCGGGGGGACCTACAATGAGCAGTTCTTC. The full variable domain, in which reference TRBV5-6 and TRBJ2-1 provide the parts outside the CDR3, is DAGVTQSPTHLIKTRGQQVTLRCSPKSGHDTVSWYQQALGQGPQFIFQYYEEEERQRGNFPDRFSGHQFPNYSSELNVNALLLGDSALYLCASSPSGGTYNEQFFGPGTRLTVL.

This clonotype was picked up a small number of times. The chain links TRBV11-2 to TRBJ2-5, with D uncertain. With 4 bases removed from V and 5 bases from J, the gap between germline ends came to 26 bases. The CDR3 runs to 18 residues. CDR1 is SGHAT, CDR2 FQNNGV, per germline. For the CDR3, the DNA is TGTGCCAGCAGCTCGCTTGGCCCCCGCTACCCCGTAGGGGAGACCCAGTACTTC. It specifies CASSSLGPRYPVGETQYF. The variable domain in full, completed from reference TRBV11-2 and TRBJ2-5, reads EAGVAQSPRYKIIEKRQSVAFWCNPISGHATLYWYQQILGQGPKLLIQFQNNGVVDDSQLPKDRFSAERLKGVDSTLKIQPAKLEDSAVYLCASSSLGPRYPVGETQYFGPGTRLLVL.

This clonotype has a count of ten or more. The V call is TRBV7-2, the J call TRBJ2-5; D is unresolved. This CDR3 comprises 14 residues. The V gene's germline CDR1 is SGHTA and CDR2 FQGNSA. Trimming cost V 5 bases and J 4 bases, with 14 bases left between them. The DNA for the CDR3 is TGTGCCAGCAGCCAACCCCCCCGCCTAGAGACCCAGTACTTC. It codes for CASSQPPRLETQYF.

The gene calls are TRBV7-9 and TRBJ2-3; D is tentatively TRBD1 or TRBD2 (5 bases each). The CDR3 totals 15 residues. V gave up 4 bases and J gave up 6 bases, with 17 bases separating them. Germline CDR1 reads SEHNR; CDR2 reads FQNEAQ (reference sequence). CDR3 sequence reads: CASSSPPGRRDTQYF. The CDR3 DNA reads TGTGCCAGCAGCTCCCCACCGGGGCGCAGGGATACGCAGTATTTT.

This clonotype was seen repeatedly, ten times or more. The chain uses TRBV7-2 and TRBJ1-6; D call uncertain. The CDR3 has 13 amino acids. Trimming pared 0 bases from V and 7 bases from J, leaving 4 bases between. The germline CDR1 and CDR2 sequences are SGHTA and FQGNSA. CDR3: CASSLAQNSPLHF. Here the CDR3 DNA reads TGTGCCAGCAGCTTAGCGCAGAATTCACCCCTCCACTTT.

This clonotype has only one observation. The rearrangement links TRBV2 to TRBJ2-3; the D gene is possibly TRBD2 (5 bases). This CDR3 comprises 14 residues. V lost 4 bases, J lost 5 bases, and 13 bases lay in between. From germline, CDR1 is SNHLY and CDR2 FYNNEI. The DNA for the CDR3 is TGTGCCAGCAGTGCGGCCGTAGAGGGAGATACGCAGTATTTT. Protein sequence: CASSAAVEGDTQYF.

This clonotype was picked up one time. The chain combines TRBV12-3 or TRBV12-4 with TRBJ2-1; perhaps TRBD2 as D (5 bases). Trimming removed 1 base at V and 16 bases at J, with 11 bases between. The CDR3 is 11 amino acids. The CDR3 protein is CASSLGLADFF. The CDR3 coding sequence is TGTGCCAGCAGTTTAGGGCTAGCCGACTTCTTC.

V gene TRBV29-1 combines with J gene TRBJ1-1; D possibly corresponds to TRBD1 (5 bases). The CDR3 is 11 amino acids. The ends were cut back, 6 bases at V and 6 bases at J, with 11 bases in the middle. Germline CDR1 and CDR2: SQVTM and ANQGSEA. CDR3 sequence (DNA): TGCAGCGTAAGACAGTTCCCTGAAGCTTTCTTT. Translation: CSVRQFPEAFF.

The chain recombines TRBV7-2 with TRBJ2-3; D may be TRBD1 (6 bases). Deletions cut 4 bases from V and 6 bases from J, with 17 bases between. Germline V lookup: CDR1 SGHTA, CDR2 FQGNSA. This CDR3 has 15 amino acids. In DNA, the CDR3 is TGTGCCAGCAGCTCGAAACAGGGCCACCTCGATACGCAGTATTTT. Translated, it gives CASSSKQGHLDTQYF.

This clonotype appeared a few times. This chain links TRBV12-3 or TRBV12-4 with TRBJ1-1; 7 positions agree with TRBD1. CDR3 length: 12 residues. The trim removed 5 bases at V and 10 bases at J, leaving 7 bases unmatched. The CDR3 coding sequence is TGTGCCAGCAGTACCAACAGGGGTGGAGCTTTCTTT. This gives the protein CASSTNRGGAFF.

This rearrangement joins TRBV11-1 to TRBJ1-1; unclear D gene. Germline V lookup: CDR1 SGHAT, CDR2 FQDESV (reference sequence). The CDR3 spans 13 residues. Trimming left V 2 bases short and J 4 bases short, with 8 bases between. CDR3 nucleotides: TGTGCCAGCAGCTTATCTCGATTCACTGAAGCTTTCTTT. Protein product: CASSLSRFTEAFF.

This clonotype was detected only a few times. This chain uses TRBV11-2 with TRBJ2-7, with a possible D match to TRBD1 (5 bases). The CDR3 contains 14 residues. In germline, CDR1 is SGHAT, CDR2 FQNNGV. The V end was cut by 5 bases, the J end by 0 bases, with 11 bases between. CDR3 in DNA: TGTGCCAGCAGCCAACAGGCAAGCTCCTACGAGCAGTACGTC. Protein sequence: CASSQQASSYEQYV.